This TCR beta chain is drawn from a study of cytomegalovirus exposure and HLA in healthy donors. In germline, CDR1 is MNHEY, CDR2 SMNVEV (reference sequence). There are 17 residues in the CDR3. V lost 3 bases to trimming and J lost 2 bases, with 19 bases between them. TCRdb's table, derived via immunoSEQ multiplex PCR, lists solely in-frame clones and lacks some. The profile shows about 98,000 clones, more than 85% of them singletons. Whole-study findings and limits: The study labeled fewer than 200 TCR beta chains cytomegalovirus-associated. Subsequent analysis showed first-cohort TCR clusters tending to co-occur in some 120 validation repertoires. A few CMV-associated chains were confirmed in vitro to be specific for CMV antigens.

A note on this clone: As yet, its antigen is unknown.

These donors were members of the roughly 110-subject validation cohort, a group separate from the roughly 670-subject first cohort. The sequenced sample consisted of PBMCs. The chain links TRBV27 to TRBJ1-2, with D possibly being TRBD1 (5 bases). The clonotype was recovered from a young man in good health and CMV-seropositive. CDR3 in DNA: TGTGCCAGCAGTTTTCCGGGCCTCAGGGTCCCCAACTATGGCTACACCTTC. Amino acids: CASSFPGLRVPNYGYTF.